Listed here is a single T cell receptor (beta chain). The antigen remains undetermined. Clones were sequenced by immunoSEQ multiplex PCR, and TCRdb holds only the in-frame ones, with some missing. This sample carries 9,500 to 14,000 clones, more than 85% of them seen once, and the ten largest clones take approximately 54%. The germline V gene has CDR1 WNHNN and CDR2 SYGVQD (reference sequence). Trimming stripped 0 bases from V and 0 bases from J, with 3 bases between. The CDR3 runs to 14 residues. These data are taken from a study of stem cell transplantation in POMP-related autoinflammatory disease. The wider study: Defective thymoproteasomes were hypothesized to impair CD8+ T-cell positive selection. Before transplant, CD4+ T cells skewed naive and CD8+ proportions were low.

Study findings and constraints: In PRAID patients, the number of distinct TRB V-J gene pairings was restricted. In patients with PRAID, every analyzed T-cell subset tended to show lower diversity and higher clonality.

PRAID featured immunodeficiency plus autoinflammation. The chain recombines TRBV10-1 with TRBJ1-3; D is unresolved. This receptor was obtained from a human donor with POMP-related autoinflammation and immune dysregulation (PRAID). The sequenced sample was CD8+ T cells from PBMCs, obtained before stem cell transplantation. The DNA of the CDR3 is TGCGCCAGCAGTGAGTCGGGCTCTGGAAACACCATATATTTT. Its protein is CASSESGSGNTIYF.